Reported below is one TCR beta chain. The data were obtained in a study of blood T cells in healthy people across ages. For the second PCR, which ran for roughly 6 to 12 cycles, a sample-barcoded 5' primer and a J-beta primer mix were used. TCRdb ran MiXCR on the 5' RACE reads and lists one entry per CDR3 protein. The sample shows approximately 850,000 distinct CDR3 sequences, more than 40% of them seen only once. Unmatched junction bases numbered 14, after V lost 1 base and J lost 13 bases. The CDR3 has 18 amino acids. Germline V CDR1 and CDR2: PRHDT, FYEKMQ (reference sequence). This chain links TRBV13 with TRBJ2-4, with TRBD2 matching 15 bases. The TCR comes from a man between 60 and 75 years old in good health. The sample was blood. In DNA form, the CDR3 reads TGTGCCAGCAGCTTAGTTCCGGGACTAGCGGGGGGTTCCTACAAGCAGTACTTC. Its translation: CASSLVPGLAGGSYKQYF.